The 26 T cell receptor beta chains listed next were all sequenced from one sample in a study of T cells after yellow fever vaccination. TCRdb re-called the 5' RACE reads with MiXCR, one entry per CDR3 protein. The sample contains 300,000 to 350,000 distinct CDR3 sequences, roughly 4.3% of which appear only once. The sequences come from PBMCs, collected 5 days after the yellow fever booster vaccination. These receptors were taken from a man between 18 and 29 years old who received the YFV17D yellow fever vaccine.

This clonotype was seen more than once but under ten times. The CDR3 coding sequence is TGTGCCTGGAGTGGTGGGCTCTATGGCTACACCTTC. This gives the protein CAWSGGLYGYTF. V and J are TRBV30 and TRBJ1-2; D not certain. This CDR3 comprises 12 residues. Germline lookup yields CDR1 GTSNPN and CDR2 SVGIG (reference sequence). Trimming took 1 base from V and 4 from J, leaving 7 bases between them.

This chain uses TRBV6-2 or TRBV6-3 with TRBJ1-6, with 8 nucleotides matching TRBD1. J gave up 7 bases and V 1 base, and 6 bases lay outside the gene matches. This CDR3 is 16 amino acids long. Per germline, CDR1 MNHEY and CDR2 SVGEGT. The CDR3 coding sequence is TGTGCCAGCAGTTACTTCGGGGGACAGGCGAATTCACCCCTCCACTTT. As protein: CASSYFGGQANSPLHF.

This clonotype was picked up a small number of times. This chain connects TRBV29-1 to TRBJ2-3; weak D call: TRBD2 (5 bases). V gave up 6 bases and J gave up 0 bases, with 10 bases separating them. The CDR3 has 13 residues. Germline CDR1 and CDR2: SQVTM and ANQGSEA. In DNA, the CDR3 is TGCAGCGTCTCGGGGATTAGCACAGATACGCAGTATTTT. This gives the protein CSVSGISTDTQYF.

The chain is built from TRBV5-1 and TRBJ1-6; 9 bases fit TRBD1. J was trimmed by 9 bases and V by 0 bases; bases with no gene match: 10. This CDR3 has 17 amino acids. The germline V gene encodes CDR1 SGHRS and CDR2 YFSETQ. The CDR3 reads CASSLGQGDPFSSPLHF. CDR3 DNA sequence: TGCGCCAGCAGCTTGGGACAGGGGGACCCATTCAGTTCACCCCTCCACTTT.

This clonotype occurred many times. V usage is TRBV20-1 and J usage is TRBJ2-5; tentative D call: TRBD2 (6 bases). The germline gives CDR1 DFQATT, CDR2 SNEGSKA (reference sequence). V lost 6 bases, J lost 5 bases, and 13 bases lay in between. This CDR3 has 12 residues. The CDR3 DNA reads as TGCAGTGCCCCAAGCGCGGGGGAGACCCAGTACTTC. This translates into CSAPSAGETQYF.

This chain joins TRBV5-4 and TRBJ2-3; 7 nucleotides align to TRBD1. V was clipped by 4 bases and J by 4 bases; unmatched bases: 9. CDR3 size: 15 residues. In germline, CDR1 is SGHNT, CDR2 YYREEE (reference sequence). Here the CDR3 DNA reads TGTGCCAGCAGCGATAACAGGGGACCGGCAGATACGCAGTATTTT. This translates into CASSDNRGPADTQYF.

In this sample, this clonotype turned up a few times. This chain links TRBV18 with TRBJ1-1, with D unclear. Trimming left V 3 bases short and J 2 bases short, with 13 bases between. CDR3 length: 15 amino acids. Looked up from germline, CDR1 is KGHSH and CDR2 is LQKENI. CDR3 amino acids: CASSPHPPDNTEAFF. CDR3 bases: TGTGCCAGCTCACCTCACCCCCCAGACAACACTGAAGCTTTCTTT.

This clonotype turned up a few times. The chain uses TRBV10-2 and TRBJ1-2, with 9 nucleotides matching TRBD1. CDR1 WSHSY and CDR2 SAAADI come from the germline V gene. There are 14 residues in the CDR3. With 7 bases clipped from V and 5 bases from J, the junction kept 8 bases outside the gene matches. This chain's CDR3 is CASTDRGDGYGYTF. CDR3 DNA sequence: TGCGCCAGCACCGACAGGGGGGATGGGTATGGCTACACCTTC.

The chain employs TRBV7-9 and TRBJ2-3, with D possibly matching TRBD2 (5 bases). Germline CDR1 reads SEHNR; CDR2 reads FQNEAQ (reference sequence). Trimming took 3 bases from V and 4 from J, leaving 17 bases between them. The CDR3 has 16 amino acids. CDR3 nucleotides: TGTGCCAGCAGCTTCAATTTGCGAGGGCTCGCAGATACGCAGTATTTT. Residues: CASSFNLRGLADTQYF. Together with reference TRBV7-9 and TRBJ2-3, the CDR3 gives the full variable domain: DTGVSQNPRHKITKRGQNVTFRCDPISEHNRLYWYRQTLGQGPEFLTYFQNEAQLEKSRLLSDRFSAERPKGSFSTLEIQRTEQGDSAMYLCASSFNLRGLADTQYFGPGTRLTVL.

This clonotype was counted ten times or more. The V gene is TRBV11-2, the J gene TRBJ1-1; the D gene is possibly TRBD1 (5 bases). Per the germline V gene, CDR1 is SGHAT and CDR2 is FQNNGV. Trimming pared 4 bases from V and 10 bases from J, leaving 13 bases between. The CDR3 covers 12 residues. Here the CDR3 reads CASSYPGIRAFF. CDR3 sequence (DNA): TGTGCCAGCAGCTACCCAGGGATTCGAGCTTTCTTT.

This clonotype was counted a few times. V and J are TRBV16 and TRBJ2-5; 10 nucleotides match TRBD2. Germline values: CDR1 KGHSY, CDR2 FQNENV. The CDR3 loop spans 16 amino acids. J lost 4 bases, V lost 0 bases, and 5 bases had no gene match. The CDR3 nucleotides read TGTGCCAGCAGCCAATCCGCTAGCGGGGGACTAGAGACCCAGTACTTC. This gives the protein CASSQSASGGLETQYF.

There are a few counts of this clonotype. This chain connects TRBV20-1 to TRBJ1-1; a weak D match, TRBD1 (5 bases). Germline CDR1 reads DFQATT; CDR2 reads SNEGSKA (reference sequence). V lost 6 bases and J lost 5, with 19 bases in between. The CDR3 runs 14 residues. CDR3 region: CSASGRTVWTEAFF. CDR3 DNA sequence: TGCAGTGCGTCGGGACGGACCGTGTGGACTGAAGCTTTCTTT.

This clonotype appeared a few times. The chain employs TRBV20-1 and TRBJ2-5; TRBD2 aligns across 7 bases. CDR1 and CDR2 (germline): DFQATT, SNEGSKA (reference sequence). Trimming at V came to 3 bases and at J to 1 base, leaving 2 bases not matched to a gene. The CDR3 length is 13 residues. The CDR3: CSARGGVQETQYF. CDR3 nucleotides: TGCAGTGCTAGGGGGGGGGTCCAAGAGACCCAGTACTTC.

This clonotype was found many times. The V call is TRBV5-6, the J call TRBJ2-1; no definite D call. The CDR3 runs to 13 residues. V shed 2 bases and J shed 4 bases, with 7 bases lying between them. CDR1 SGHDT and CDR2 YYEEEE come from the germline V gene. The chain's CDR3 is CASSLGFYNEQFF. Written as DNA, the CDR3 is TGTGCCAGCAGCTTAGGGTTTTACAATGAGCAGTTCTTC. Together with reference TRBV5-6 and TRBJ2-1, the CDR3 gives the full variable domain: DAGVTQSPTHLIKTRGQQVTLRCSPKSGHDTVSWYQQALGQGPQFIFQYYEEEERQRGNFPDRFSGHQFPNYSSELNVNALLLGDSALYLCASSLGFYNEQFFGPGTRLTVL.

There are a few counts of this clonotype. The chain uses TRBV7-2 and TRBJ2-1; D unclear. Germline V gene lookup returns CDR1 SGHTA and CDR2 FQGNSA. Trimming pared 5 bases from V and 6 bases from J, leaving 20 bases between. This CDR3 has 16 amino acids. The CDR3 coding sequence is TGTGCCAGCAGCGAGCTCGGGTCCCTAGGGTTCAATGAGCAGTTCTTC. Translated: CASSELGSLGFNEQFF.

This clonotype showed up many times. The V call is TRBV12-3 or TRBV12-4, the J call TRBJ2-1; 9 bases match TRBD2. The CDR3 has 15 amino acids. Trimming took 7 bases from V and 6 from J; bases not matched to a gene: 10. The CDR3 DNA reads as TGTGCCAGCATACCCTCCGGTAGCGGGGGCAATGAGCAGTTCTTC. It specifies CASIPSGSGGNEQFF.

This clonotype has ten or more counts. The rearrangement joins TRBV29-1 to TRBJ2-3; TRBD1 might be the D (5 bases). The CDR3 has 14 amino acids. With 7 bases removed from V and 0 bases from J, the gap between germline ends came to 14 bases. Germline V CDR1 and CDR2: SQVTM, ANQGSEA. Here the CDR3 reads CSARTLWSTDTQYF. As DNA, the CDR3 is TGCAGCGCACGGACACTTTGGAGCACAGATACGCAGTATTTT.

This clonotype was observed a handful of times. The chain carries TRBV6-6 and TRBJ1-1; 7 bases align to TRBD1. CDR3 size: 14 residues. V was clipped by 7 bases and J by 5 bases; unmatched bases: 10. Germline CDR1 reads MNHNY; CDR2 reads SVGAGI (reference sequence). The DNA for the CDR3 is TGTGCCAGCAAACAGGGGCTGCGGTGGACTGAAGCTTTCTTT. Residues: CASKQGLRWTEAFF.

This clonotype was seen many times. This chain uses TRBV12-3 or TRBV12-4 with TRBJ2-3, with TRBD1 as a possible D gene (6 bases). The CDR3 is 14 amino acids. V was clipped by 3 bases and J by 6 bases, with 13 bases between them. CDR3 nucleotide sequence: TGTGCCAGCAGTTTGAGTGGGGGCCTGGATACGCAGTATTTT. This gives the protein CASSLSGGLDTQYF.

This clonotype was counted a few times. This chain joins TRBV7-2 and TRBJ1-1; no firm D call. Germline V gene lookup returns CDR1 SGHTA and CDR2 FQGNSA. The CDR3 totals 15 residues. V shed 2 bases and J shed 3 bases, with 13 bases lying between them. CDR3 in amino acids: CASSLNGRAYTEAFF. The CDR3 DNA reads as TGTGCCAGCAGCTTAAATGGGCGCGCGTACACTGAAGCTTTCTTT.

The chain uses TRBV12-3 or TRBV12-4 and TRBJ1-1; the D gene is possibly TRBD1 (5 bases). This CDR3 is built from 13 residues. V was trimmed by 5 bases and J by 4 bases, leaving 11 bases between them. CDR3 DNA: TGTGCCAGCAGTCCCCCTAGGGGCACTGAAGCTTTCTTT. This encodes CASSPPRGTEAFF.

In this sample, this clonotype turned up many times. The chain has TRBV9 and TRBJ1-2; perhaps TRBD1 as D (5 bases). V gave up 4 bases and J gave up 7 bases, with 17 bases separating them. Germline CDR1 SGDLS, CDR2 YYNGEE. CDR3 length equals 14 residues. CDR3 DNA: TGTGCCAGCAGCCCCCCGAATCGGGACTCTGGCTACACCTTC. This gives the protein CASSPPNRDSGYTF.

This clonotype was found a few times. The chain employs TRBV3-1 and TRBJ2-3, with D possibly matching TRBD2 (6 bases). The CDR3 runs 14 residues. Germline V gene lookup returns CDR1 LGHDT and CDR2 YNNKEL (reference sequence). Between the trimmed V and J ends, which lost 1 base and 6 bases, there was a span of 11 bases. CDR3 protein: CASSQVGGGDTQYF. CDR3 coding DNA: TGTGCCAGCAGCCAAGTCGGCGGAGGGGATACGCAGTATTTT.

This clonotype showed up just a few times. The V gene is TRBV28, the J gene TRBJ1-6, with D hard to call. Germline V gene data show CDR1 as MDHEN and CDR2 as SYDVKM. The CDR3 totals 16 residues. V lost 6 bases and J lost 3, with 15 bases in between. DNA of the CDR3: TGTGCCAGCAGCGGGGAGGGCGGCTTCTATAATTCACCCCTCCACTTT. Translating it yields CASSGEGGFYNSPLHF.

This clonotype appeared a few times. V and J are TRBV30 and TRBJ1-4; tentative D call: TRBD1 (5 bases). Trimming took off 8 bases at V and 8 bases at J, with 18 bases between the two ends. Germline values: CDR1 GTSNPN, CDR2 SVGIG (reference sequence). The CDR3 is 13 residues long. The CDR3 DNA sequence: TGTGCCGGGATAGACGGGGGAAGGGAAAAACTGTTTTTT. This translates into CAGIDGGREKLFF.

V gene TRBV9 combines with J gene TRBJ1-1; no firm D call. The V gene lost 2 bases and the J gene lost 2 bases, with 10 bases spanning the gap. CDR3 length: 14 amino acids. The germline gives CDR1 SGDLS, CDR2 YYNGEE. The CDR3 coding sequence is TGTGCCAGCAGCGTCCAAAGATCTAACACTGAAGCTTTCTTT. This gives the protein CASSVQRSNTEAFF.